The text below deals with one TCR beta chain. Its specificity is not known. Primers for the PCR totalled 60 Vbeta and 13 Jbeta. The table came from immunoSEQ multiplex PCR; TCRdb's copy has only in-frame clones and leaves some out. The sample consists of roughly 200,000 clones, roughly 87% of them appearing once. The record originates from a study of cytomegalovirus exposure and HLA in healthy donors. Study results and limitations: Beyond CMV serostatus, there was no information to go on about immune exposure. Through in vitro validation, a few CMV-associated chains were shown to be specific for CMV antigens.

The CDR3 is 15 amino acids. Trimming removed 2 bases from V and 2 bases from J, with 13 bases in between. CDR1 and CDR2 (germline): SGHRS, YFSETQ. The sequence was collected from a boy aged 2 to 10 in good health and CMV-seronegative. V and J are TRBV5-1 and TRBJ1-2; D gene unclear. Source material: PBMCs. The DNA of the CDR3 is TGCGCCAGCAGCTTTGCGGTTGCGGGGAACTATGGCTACACCTTC. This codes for CASSFAVAGNYGYTF.